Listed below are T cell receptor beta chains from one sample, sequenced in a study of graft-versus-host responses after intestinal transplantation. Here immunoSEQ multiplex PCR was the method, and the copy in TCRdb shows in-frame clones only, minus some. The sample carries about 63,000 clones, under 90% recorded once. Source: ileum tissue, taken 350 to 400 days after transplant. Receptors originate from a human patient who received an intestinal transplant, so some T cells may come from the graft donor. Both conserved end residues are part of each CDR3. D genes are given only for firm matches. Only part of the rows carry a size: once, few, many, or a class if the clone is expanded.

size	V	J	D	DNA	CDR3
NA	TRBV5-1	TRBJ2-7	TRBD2	TGCGCCAGCAGCTTGGCTAGCGGGAGGGCCTACGAGCAGTACTTC	CASSLASGRAYEQYF
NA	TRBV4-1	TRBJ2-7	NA	TGCGCCAGCAGCCAAGACGGGGGGCTCTCCTACGAGCAGTACTTC	CASSQDGGLSYEQYF
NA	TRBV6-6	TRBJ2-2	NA	TGTGCCAGCAGTTACTCTGGAGGGGGCACCGGGGAGCTGTTTTTT	CASSYSGGGTGELFF
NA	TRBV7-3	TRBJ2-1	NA	TGTGCCAGCAGCTTGCACCTGGATGAGCAGTTCTTC	CASSLHLDEQFF
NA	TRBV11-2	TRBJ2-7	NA	TGTGCCAGCAGCCCCGCCCCCCGGGACCCCCTCTACGAGCAGTACTTC	CASSPAPRDPLYEQYF
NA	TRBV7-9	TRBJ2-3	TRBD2	TGTGCCGCGAAAGCGGGGGCTATGGATACGCAGTATTTT	CAAKAGAMDTQYF
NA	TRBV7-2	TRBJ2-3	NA	TGTGCCAGCAGCTTGGAACCCCAGATACGAGATACGCAGTATTTT	CASSLEPQIRDTQYF
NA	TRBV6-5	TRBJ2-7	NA	TGTGCCAGCAGTTACAAAGCGGTTGGCTACGAGCAGTACTTC	CASSYKAVGYEQYF
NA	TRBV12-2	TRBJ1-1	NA	TGTGCAAGTCGCTTAGCGCGCGCCGCAGTCCATAGGGGGAACACTGAAGCTTTCTTT	CASRLARAAVHRGNTEAFF
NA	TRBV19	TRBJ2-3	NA	TGTGCCAGTAATCCAGGGAGACCCACAGATACGCAGTATTTT	CASNPGRPTDTQYF
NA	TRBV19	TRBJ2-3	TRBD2	TGTGCCAGTAGTAAGGTAGCGGGGGGTAACACAGATACGCAGTATTTT	CASSKVAGGNTDTQYF
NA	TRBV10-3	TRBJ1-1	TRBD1	TGTGCCATCAATATGGACAGGGATGGCACTGAAGCTTTCTTT	CAINMDRDGTEAFF
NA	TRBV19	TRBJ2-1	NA	TGTGCCAGTAGTGGTACTAGTCGGGATGAGCAGTTCTTC	CASSGTSRDEQFF
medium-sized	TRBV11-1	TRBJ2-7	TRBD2	TGTGCCAGCAGCTTAGGGACTAGCGGGACCGAGCAGTACTTC	CASSLGTSGTEQYF
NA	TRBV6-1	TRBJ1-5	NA	TGTGCCAGCAGTGAAGGAGGAGGGACATACACCAGATATAGCAATCAGCCCCAGCATTTT	CASSEGGGTYTRYSNQPQHF
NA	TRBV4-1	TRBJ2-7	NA	TGCGCCAGCAGCCAAGGAGCCTCCTCCTACGAGCAGTACTTC	CASSQGASSYEQYF
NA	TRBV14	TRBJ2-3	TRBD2	TGTGCCAGCAGCCCAAGCGGGAGGAAGACAGATACGCAGTATTTT	CASSPSGRKTDTQYF